These 25 T cell receptor beta chains came from one sample sequenced in a study of OX40 agonist ivuxolimab in advanced cancers. The protocol was immunoSEQ multiplex PCR, while the TCRdb copy is restricted to in-frame clones and leaves out a portion. The profile shows 75,000 to 90,000 clones, 80% to 95% of them singletons. The sample in question was CD4+ or CD8+ T cells sorted from blood, obtained in a trial of the OX40 agonist ivuxolimab. All receptors come from an adult with an advanced solid tumor such as melanoma, head and neck, liver or kidney cancer.

In this sample, this clone turned up once. CDR3 sequence (DNA): TGTGCAACAGAGCGGGATAGTTATACGCAGTATTTT. This codes for CATERDSYTQYF. The J gene is TRBJ2-3, the V gene TRBV30, with 7 bases aligning to TRBD2. The CDR3 has 12 residues. Germline CDR1 GTSNPN, CDR2 SVGIG (reference sequence).

This chain connects TRBV7-9 to TRBJ1-3; no clear D. This CDR3 is 14 amino acids long. Trimming cost V 7 bases and J 0 bases, with 10 bases left between them. Per the germline V gene, CDR1 is SEHNR and CDR2 is FQNEAQ (reference sequence). The CDR3: CASTNQYSGNTIYF. The CDR3 DNA follows: TGTGCCAGCACTAACCAATACTCTGGAAACACCATATATTTT.

The chain combines TRBV5-1 with TRBJ2-7; D call uncertain. Per the germline V gene, CDR1 is SGHRS and CDR2 is YFSETQ. V shed 4 bases and J shed 0 bases, with 14 bases lying between them. The CDR3 length is 15 residues. CDR3 region: CASSPDPTRSYEQYF. The CDR3 bases are TGCGCCAGCAGCCCCGACCCGACCCGCTCCTACGAGCAGTACTTC.

This chain uses TRBV4-2 with TRBJ2-1; 11 nucleotides line up with TRBD2. V dropped 0 bases and J dropped 9; count of bases not matched to a gene: 10. Germline CDR1 reads LGHNA; CDR2 reads YNFKEQ. There are 17 residues in the CDR3. CDR3 sequence: CASSQDLAGGGSFEQFF. For the CDR3, the DNA is TGTGCCAGCAGCCAAGACCTAGCGGGGGGTGGTTCGTTTGAGCAGTTCTTC.

The chain carries TRBV30 and TRBJ1-2; 9 bases are shared with TRBD1. Germline CDR1 GTSNPN, CDR2 SVGIG (reference sequence). Trimming took 5 bases from V and 2 from J; bases not matched to a gene: 0. The CDR3 is made up of 12 amino acids. CDR3 in DNA: TGTGCCTGGGGGACAGGGAACTATGGCTACACCTTC. Its protein product is CAWGTGNYGYTF.

The chain's CDR3 is CAISASINEQFF. For the CDR3, the DNA is TGTGCCATCAGTGCTTCCATCAATGAGCAGTTCTTC. The genes are TRBV10-3 and TRBJ2-1; no definite D call. CDR1 ENHRY and CDR2 SYGVKD come from the germline V gene. Trimming cost V 4 bases and J 6 bases, with 7 bases left between them. The CDR3 consists of 12 residues.

V usage is TRBV6-5 and J usage is TRBJ2-1, with 9 bases aligning to TRBD2. The CDR3 loop spans 13 amino acids. Germline V gene lookup returns CDR1 MNHEY and CDR2 SVGAGI. V trimming: 5 bases; J trimming: 9 bases; junction bases outside the gene matches: 5. The CDR3 loop reads CASSGAGGSEQFF. Here the CDR3 DNA reads TGTGCCAGCAGTGGAGCGGGGGGCAGTGAGCAGTTCTTC.

J is TRBJ2-5 and V is TRBV5-4; D may be TRBD2 (5 bases). Germline CDR1 reads SGHNT; CDR2 reads YYREEE (reference sequence). The V end was cut by 4 bases, the J end by 4 bases, with 17 bases between. This CDR3 spans 15 amino acids. The DNA for the CDR3 is TGTGCCAGCAGCCAGGCCGGCCGCGGGCGAGAGACCCAGTACTTC. Translating it yields CASSQAGRGRETQYF.

The V gene is TRBV9, the J gene TRBJ2-5; D is possibly TRBD2 (5 bases). The CDR3 is 15 residues long. V was cut by 3 bases and J by 4 bases, with 16 bases left in between. CDR1 is SGDLS and CDR2 is YYNGEE in the germline V gene. The CDR3 here is CASSETPRAGETQYF. The CDR3 region has the DNA TGTGCCAGCAGCGAGACCCCGCGGGCCGGAGAGACCCAGTACTTC.

This chain links TRBV7-2 with TRBJ2-5; 11 nucleotides match TRBD2. The germline CDR1 and CDR2 sequences are SGHTA and FQGNSA. Unmatched junction bases numbered 8, after V lost 4 bases and J lost 4 bases. This CDR3 has 16 residues. CDR3 in DNA: TGTGCCAGCAGCTCGTTTACTAGCGGGGGAGGAGAGACCCAGTACTTC. This translates into CASSSFTSGGGETQYF.

V and J are TRBV27 and TRBJ2-5; TRBD1 matches at 8 bases. The CDR3 is 15 residues long. J was trimmed by 13 bases and V by 5 bases; bases with no gene match: 18. Germline values: CDR1 MNHEY, CDR2 SMNVEV (reference sequence). The CDR3 region is CASSGRTGKAARLYF. Here the CDR3 DNA reads TGTGCCAGCAGTGGTCGGACAGGGAAGGCCGCTAGGCTGTACTTC.

The V and J genes are TRBV18 and TRBJ1-4; D gene unclear. V was pared by 0 bases and J by 6 bases, with 8 bases between. CDR1 is KGHSH and CDR2 is LQKENI in the germline V gene. This CDR3 comprises 14 residues. The CDR3 coding sequence is TGTGCCAGCTCACCACCTAACAGTTATGAAAAACTGTTTTTT. This gives the protein CASSPPNSYEKLFF.

CDR3 coding DNA: TGTGCCTCAGGACCCTCAACTAATGAAAAACTGTTTTTT. It is translated as CASGPSTNEKLFF. The V and J genes are TRBV6-5 and TRBJ1-4; no clear D gene. The V end lost 11 bases, the J end lost 0 bases, and 10 bases lay between the germline ends. This CDR3 comprises 13 residues. Per the germline V gene, CDR1 is MNHEY and CDR2 is SVGAGI.

This chain links TRBV15 with TRBJ1-1, with 10 bases aligning to TRBD1. Germline CDR1 is LNHNV and CDR2 is YYDKDF (reference sequence). V was pared by 5 bases and J by 5 bases, with 2 bases of the junction left unmatched. The CDR3 extends over 13 amino acids. Written as DNA, the CDR3 is TGTGCCACCAGCGACAGGGGGCTAACTGAAGCTTTCTTT. Residues: CATSDRGLTEAFF.

In this sample, this clone turned up once. The CDR3 sequence: CASRQGGDEQFF. In DNA, the CDR3 is TGTGCCAGTAGGCAGGGGGGGGATGAGCAGTTCTTC. V and J are TRBV19 and TRBJ2-1; tentatively, D is TRBD1 or TRBD2 (7 bases each). Germline V gene data show CDR1 as LNHDA and CDR2 as SQIVND (reference sequence). This CDR3 comprises 12 residues. V lost 6 bases, J lost 8 bases, and 11 bases lay in between.

The chain joins TRBV6-6 to TRBJ1-4, with D possibly matching TRBD1 (5 bases). This CDR3 is built from 15 residues. V shed 0 bases and J shed 8 bases, with 13 bases lying between them. Germline lookup yields CDR1 MNHNY and CDR2 SVGAGI (reference sequence). The CDR3 loop reads CASSYSQGGTEKLFF. The DNA for the CDR3 is TGTGCCAGCAGTTACTCGCAGGGAGGGACCGAAAAACTGTTTTTT.

This chain links TRBV7-2 with TRBJ2-2; TRBD1 agrees at 7 bases. This CDR3 has 15 residues. The germline CDR1 and CDR2 sequences are SGHTA and FQGNSA. The junction had 8 bases not matched to a gene; V was cut back by 6 bases and J by 4 bases. The CDR3 coding sequence is TGTGCCAGCAGTAGGGGGCAGGGGCGCACCGGGGAGCTGTTTTTT. Its protein is CASSRGQGRTGELFF.

This chain joins TRBV5-1 and TRBJ1-3; possible D gene TRBD1, 5 bases. Trimming pared 2 bases from V and 5 bases from J, leaving 11 bases between. The germline V gene encodes CDR1 SGHRS and CDR2 YFSETQ. The CDR3 runs to 14 residues. CDR3 nucleotides: TGCGCCAGCAGCTTTGAGGGGTTAAGAAACACCATATATTTT. Protein sequence: CASSFEGLRNTIYF.

The chain couples TRBV2 to TRBJ1-5, with D unclear. This CDR3 contains 15 residues. CDR1 is SNHLY, CDR2 FYNNEI, per germline. Trimming shortened V by 2 bases and J by 0 bases, and 8 bases separated the two germline ends. CDR3 amino acids: CASSELFNSNQPQHF. CDR3 sequence (DNA): TGTGCCAGCAGTGAACTCTTTAATAGCAATCAGCCCCAGCATTTT.

This clone has a single count. The chain has TRBV19 and TRBJ2-3, with 7 nucleotides matching TRBD1. The germline V gene encodes CDR1 LNHDA and CDR2 SQIVND (reference sequence). The CDR3 is 13 residues long. The trim removed 9 bases at V and 1 base at J, leaving 4 bases unmatched. Here the CDR3 DNA reads TGTGCCAGCTCAACAGGGGGCACAGATACGCAGTATTTT. This sequence encodes CASSTGGTDTQYF.

The rearrangement links TRBV7-6 to TRBJ2-2; D remains unclear. V lost 1 base and J lost 3, with 6 bases in between. Germline V gene data show CDR1 as SGHVS and CDR2 as FNYEAQ. This CDR3 spans 14 amino acids. The CDR3 protein is CASSLDGHTGELFF. The DNA of the CDR3 is TGTGCCAGCAGCTTAGACGGGCACACCGGGGAGCTGTTTTTT.

This chain links TRBV11-2 with TRBJ1-2, with D unclear. V lost 5 bases, J lost 2 bases, and 12 bases lay in between. Germline lookup yields CDR1 SGHAT and CDR2 FQNNGV. This CDR3 region has 14 residues. CDR3 DNA: TGTGCCAGCAGCACAGAGGTAAAGAACTATGGCTACACCTTC. Translated: CASSTEVKNYGYTF. Full variable domain (outside the CDR3, taken from reference TRBV11-2 and TRBJ1-2): EAGVAQSPRYKIIEKRQSVAFWCNPISGHATLYWYQQILGQGPKLLIQFQNNGVVDDSQLPKDRFSAERLKGVDSTLKIQPAKLEDSAVYLCASSTEVKNYGYTFGSGTRLTVV.

The genes are TRBV5-6 and TRBJ2-3, with D unclear. This CDR3 spans 11 amino acids. V was clipped by 4 bases and J by 5 bases, with 5 bases between them. Germline CDR1 reads SGHDT; CDR2 reads YYEEEE. CDR3: CASSGGDTQYF. The CDR3 DNA reads TGTGCCAGCAGCGGCGGAGATACGCAGTATTTT.

The sample holds a few counts of this clone. The chain carries TRBV5-1 and TRBJ1-2, with D hard to call. V lost 0 bases to trimming and J lost 3 bases, with 9 bases between them. Germline V gene lookup returns CDR1 SGHRS and CDR2 YFSETQ. This CDR3 is 14 amino acids long. The DNA of the CDR3 is TGCGCCAGCAGCTTGGGAGCCACGGACTATGGCTACACCTTC. Its translation is CASSLGATDYGYTF.

In DNA, the CDR3 is TGTGCCAGCTCACCACGGCGATCCAACCGGTGGAACACTGAAGCTTTCTTT. Translated: CASSPRRSNRWNTEAFF. This chain joins TRBV18 and TRBJ1-1; D unresolved. This CDR3 has 17 residues. The germline V gene has CDR1 KGHSH and CDR2 LQKENI. V dropped 1 base and J dropped 1 base, with 16 bases sitting between them.